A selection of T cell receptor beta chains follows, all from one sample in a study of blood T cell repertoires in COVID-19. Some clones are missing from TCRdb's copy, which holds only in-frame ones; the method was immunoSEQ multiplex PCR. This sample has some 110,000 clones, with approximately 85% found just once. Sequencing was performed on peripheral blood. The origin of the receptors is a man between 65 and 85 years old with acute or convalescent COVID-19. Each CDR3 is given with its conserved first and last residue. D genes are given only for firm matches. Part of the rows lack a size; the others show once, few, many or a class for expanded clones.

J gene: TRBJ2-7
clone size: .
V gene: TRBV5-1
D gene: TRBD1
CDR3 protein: CASSRDSGYEQYF
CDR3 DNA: TGCGCCAGCAGCAGGGACAGTGGCTACGAGCAGTACTTC

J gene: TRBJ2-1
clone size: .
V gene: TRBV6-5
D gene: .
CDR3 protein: CASSLMGEDNEQFF
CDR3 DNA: TGTGCCAGCAGTCTCATGGGAGAGGACAATGAGCAGTTCTTC

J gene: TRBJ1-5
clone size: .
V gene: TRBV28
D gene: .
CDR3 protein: CASRGPNQPQHF
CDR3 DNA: TGTGCCAGCAGGGGGCCAAATCAGCCCCAGCATTTT

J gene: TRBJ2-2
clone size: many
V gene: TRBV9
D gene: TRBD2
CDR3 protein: CASSGPSGRPYTGELFF
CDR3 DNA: TGTGCCAGCAGCGGACCTAGCGGGAGGCCGTACACCGGGGAGCTGTTTTTT

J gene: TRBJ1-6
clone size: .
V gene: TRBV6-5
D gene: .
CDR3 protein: CASNSPTSYNSPLHF
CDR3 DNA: TGTGCCAGCAACAGCCCAACCTCCTATAATTCACCCCTCCACTTT

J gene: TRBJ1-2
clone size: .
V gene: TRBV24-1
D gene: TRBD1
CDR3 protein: CATSDRGTADYGYTF
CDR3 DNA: TGTGCCACCAGTGATCGCGGGACAGCTGACTATGGCTACACCTTC

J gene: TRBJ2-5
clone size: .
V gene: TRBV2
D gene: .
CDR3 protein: CASSGDRQQETQYF
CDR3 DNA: TGTGCCAGCAGTGGTGATCGCCAGCAAGAGACCCAGTACTTC

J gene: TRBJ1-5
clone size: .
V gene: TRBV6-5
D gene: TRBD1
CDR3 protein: CASSSAGTVNQPQHF
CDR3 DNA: TGTGCCAGCAGTTCCGCCGGGACAGTGAATCAGCCCCAGCATTTT

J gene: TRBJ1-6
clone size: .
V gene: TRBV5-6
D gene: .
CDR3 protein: CASSFGATHYNSPLHF
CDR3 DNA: TGTGCCAGCAGCTTTGGGGCAACCCACTATAATTCACCCCTCCACTTT

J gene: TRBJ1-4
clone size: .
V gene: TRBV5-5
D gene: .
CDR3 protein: CASSLSREKLFF
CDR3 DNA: TGTGCCAGCAGCTTGAGTAGAGAAAAACTGTTTTTT

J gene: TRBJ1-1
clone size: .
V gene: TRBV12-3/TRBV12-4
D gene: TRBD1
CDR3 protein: CASSFGTGSEAFF
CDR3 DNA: TGTGCCAGCAGTTTTGGGACAGGGTCGGAAGCTTTCTTT

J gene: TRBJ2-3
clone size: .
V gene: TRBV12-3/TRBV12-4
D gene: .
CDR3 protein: CASSSTGAQYF
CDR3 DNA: TGTGCCAGCAGTTCAACCGGGGCGCAGTATTTT

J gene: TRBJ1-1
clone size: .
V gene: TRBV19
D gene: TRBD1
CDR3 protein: CASSTDDRGRTDTEAFF
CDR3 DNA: TGTGCCAGTAGTACGGACGACAGGGGGCGGACTGACACTGAAGCTTTCTTT

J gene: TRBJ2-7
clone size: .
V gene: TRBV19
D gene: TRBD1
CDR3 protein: CASSIRDSYSYEQYF
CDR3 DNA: TGTGCCAGTAGTATCCGGGACAGTTACTCCTACGAGCAGTACTTC

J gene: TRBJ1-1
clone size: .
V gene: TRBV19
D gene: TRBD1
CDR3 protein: CASRTGTGGANTEAFF
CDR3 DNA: TGTGCCAGTAGGACTGGGACAGGGGGGGCTAACACTGAAGCTTTCTTT

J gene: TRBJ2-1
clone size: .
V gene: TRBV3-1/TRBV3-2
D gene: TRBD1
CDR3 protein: CASSQDFPGGLGRNEQFF
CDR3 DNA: TGTGCCAGCAGCCAAGACTTTCCAGGGGGTTTAGGTAGGAATGAGCAGTTCTTC

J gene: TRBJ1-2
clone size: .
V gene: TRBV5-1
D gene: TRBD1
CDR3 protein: CASSSTGAGGYTF
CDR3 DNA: TGCGCCAGCAGCTCTACAGGGGCAGGGGGCTACACCTTC

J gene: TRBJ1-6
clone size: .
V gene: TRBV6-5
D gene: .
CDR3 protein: CAVRDSSYNSPLHF
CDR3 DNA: TGTGCCGTCAGGGATAGCTCCTATAATTCACCCCTCCACTTT

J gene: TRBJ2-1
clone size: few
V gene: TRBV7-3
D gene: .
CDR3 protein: CASSHDSYNEQFF
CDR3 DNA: TGTGCCAGCAGCCACGACAGTTACAATGAGCAGTTCTTC

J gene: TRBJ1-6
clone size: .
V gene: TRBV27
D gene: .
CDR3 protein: CASLRGDGPLHF
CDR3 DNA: TGTGCCAGCCTTCGCGGGGATGGACCCCTCCACTTT

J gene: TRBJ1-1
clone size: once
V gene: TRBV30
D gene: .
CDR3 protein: CAWSVRGEAFF
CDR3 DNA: TGTGCCTGGAGTGTACGAGGGGAAGCTTTCTTT

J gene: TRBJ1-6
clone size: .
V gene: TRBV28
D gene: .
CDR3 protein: CASRRGYNSPLHF
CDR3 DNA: TGTGCCAGCAGGCGAGGGTATAATTCACCCCTCCACTTT

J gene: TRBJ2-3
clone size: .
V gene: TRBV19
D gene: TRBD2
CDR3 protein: CASSAAGTTGSGDTQYF
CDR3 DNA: TGTGCCAGTAGTGCCGCCGGGACTACCGGTTCCGGAGATACGCAGTATTTT

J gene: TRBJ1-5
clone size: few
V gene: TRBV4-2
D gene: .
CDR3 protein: CASSQQRQSDQPQHF
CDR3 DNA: TGTGCCAGCAGCCAGCAACGACAGTCCGATCAGCCCCAGCATTTT

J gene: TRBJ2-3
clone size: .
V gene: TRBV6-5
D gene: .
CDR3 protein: CASSPARASTDTQYF
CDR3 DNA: TGTGCCAGCAGCCCAGCCAGGGCTAGCACAGATACGCAGTATTTT

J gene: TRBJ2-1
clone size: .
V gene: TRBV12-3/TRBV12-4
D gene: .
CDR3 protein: CASSFGRGRLFF
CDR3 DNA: TGTGCCAGCAGTTTTGGACGGGGGAGGCTGTTCTTC

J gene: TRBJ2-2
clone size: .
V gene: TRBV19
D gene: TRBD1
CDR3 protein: CASRRTGGTGELFF
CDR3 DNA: TGTGCCAGTAGGAGGACAGGGGGCACCGGGGAGCTGTTTTTT

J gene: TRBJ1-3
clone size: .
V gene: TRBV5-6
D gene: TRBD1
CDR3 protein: CASSYLQGADTIYF
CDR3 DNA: TGTGCCAGCAGCTACCTACAGGGGGCGGACACCATATATTTT

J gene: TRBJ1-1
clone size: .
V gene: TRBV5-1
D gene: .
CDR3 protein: CASSLWPQNTEAFF
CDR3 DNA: TGCGCCAGCAGCTTATGGCCCCAGAACACTGAAGCTTTCTTT

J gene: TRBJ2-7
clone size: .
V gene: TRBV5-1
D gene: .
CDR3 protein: CASRQQGYEQYF
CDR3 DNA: TGCGCCAGCAGGCAACAGGGCTACGAGCAGTACTTC

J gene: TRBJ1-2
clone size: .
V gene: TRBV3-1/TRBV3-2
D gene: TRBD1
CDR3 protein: CASSQDWLIGTAYGYTF
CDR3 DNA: TGTGCCAGCAGCCAAGATTGGCTAATCGGGACAGCTTATGGCTACACCTTC

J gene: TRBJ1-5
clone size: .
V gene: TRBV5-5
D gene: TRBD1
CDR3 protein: CASSWSGQDYQPQHF
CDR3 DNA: TGTGCCAGCAGCTGGAGTGGACAGGACTATCAGCCCCAGCATTTT

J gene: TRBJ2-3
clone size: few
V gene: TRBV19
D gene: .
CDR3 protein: CASSPQGSFTDTQYF
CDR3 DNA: TGTGCCAGTAGTCCTCAGGGCAGCTTCACAGATACGCAGTATTTT

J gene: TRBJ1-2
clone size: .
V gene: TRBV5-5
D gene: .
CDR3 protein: CASSLDLGLYGYTF
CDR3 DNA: TGTGCCAGCAGCTTGGACTTGGGCCTATATGGCTACACCTTC

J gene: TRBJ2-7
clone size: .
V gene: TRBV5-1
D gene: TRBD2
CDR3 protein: CASSGRASGRADSAEQYF
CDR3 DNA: TGCGCCAGCAGCGGACGGGCTAGCGGGAGGGCCGATTCTGCCGAGCAGTACTTC

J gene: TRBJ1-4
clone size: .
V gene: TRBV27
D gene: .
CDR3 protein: CASSLKTGGPNEKLFF
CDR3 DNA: TGTGCCAGCAGTTTAAAAACGGGGGGGCCTAATGAAAAACTGTTTTTT

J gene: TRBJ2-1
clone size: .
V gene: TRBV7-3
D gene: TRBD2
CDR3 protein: CASSPKGAGPGEQFF
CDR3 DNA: TGTGCCAGCAGCCCCAAGGGAGCGGGGCCCGGGGAGCAGTTCTTC

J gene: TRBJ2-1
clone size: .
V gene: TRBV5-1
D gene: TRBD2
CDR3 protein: CASSLPLAGEVVWTYNEQFF
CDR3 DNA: TGCGCCAGCAGCTTGCCCCTAGCGGGAGAAGTTGTATGGACCTACAATGAGCAGTTCTTC

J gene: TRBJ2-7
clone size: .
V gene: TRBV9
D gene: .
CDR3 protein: CASSAPGPGPYEQYF
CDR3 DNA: TGTGCCAGCAGCGCCCCAGGCCCCGGCCCCTACGAGCAGTACTTC

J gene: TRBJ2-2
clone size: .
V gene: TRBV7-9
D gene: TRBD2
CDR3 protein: CASSLSGAKNTGELFF
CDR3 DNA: TGTGCCAGCAGCTTGAGCGGGGCTAAGAACACCGGGGAGCTGTTTTTT

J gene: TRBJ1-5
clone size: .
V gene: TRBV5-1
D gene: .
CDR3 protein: CASSLEGVSNQPQHF
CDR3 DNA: TGCGCCAGCAGCTTGGAGGGGGTTTCCAATCAGCCCCAGCATTTT

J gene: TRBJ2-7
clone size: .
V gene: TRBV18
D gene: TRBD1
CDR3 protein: CASSPQRTGISYEQYF
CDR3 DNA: TGTGCCAGCTCACCACAGAGGACAGGGATCTCCTACGAGCAGTACTTC

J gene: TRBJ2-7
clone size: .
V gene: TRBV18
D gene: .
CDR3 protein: CASSPSSTYEQYF
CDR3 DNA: TGTGCCAGCTCCCCCTCTTCAACTTACGAGCAGTACTTC

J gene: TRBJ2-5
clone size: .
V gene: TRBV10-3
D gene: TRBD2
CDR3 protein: CAISAGTSGQETQYF
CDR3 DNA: TGTGCCATCAGTGCAGGGACTAGCGGTCAAGAGACCCAGTACTTC

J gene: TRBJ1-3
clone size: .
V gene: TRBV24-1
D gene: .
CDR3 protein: CATSDPTLGNTIYF
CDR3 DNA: TGTGCCACCAGTGATCCCACTCTGGGAAACACCATATATTTT

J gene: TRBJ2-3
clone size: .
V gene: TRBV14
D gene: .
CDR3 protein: CASSQLGLGGTDTQYF
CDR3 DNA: TGTGCCAGCAGCCAATTGGGGCTTGGGGGCACAGATACGCAGTATTTT

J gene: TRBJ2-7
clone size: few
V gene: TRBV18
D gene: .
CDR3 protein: CASSPPTQGSYEQYF
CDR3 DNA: TGTGCCAGCTCACCACCAACCCAGGGAAGCTACGAGCAGTACTTC

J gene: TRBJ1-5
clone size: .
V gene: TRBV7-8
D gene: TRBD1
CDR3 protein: CASSLVTGKVDQPQHF
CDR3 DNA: TGTGCCAGCAGCTTAGTGACAGGGAAGGTGGATCAGCCCCAGCATTTT

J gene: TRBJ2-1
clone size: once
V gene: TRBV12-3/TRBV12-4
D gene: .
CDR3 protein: CASSHGTYNEQFF
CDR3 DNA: TGTGCCAGCAGTCACGGGACCTACAATGAGCAGTTCTTC

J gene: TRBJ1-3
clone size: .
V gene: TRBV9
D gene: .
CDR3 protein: CASSVDQGRTGNTIYF
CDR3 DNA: TGTGCCAGCAGCGTAGATCAGGGGCGAACGGGAAACACCATATATTTT

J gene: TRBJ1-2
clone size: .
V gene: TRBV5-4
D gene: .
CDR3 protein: CASSLTGQGYYGYTF
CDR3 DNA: TGTGCCAGCAGCTTGACAGGCCAGGGGTACTATGGCTACACCTTC

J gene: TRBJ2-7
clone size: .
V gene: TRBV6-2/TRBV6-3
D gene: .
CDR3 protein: CASSLQGSEQYF
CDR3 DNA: TGTGCCAGCAGTCTTCAGGGATCCGAGCAGTACTTC

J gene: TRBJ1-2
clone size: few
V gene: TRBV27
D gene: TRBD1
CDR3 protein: CASSRQGNYGYTF
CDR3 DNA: TGTGCCAGCAGTCGACAGGGGAACTATGGCTACACCTTC

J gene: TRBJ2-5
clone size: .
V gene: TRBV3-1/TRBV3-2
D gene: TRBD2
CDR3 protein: CASSRMLAGSETQYF
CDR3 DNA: TGTGCCAGCAGCCGGATGTTAGCGGGTTCAGAGACCCAGTACTTC

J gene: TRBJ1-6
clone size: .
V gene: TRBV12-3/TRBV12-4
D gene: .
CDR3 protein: CASSLAGGSPLHF
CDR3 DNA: TGTGCCAGCAGTTTGGCTGGTGGTTCACCCCTCCACTTT